A selection of T cell receptor beta chains follows, all from one sample in a study of T cell responses to AZD1222 COVID-19 vaccine. Data came from immunoSEQ multiplex PCR; TCRdb stores just in-frame clones and leaves some out. The table has around 78,000 clones, about nine tenths seen once. This sample comprised peripheral blood, obtained 28 days after the second AZD1222 dose. The receptors were sampled from an adult who received the AZD1222 COVID-19 vaccine. CDR3s include the opening cysteine and the closing phenylalanine or tryptophan. Each record gives: clone size, J gene, V gene, D gene, CDR3 protein, CDR3 DNA. A D gene is named only where the DNA matches it firmly. Not every row has a clone size; where given, it reads once, few, many or a size class.

clone size: once; J gene: TRBJ2-7; V gene: TRBV9; D gene: .; CDR3 protein: CASSPRLGGRFYEQYF; CDR3 DNA: TGTGCCAGCAGCCCCAGACTAGGAGGGAGATTTTACGAGCAGTACTTC
clone size: .; J gene: TRBJ1-2; V gene: TRBV27; D gene: .; CDR3 protein: CASSSGQSRGYTF; CDR3 DNA: TGTGCCAGCAGTTCCGGACAATCCCGCGGCTACACCTTC
clone size: .; J gene: TRBJ2-3; V gene: TRBV29-1; D gene: TRBD1; CDR3 protein: CSVDGDGTASTDTQYF; CDR3 DNA: TGCAGCGTTGATGGAGACGGGACAGCTAGCACAGATACGCAGTATTTT
clone size: .; J gene: TRBJ1-3; V gene: TRBV7-2; D gene: .; CDR3 protein: CASSFQSGNTIYF; CDR3 DNA: TGTGCCAGCAGCTTTCAATCTGGAAACACCATATATTTT
clone size: few; J gene: TRBJ1-5; V gene: TRBV6-4; D gene: .; CDR3 protein: CASSKERAVRYSNQPQHF; CDR3 DNA: TGTGCCAGCAGTAAAGAGAGGGCTGTCAGGTATAGCAATCAGCCCCAGCATTTT
clone size: .; J gene: TRBJ1-1; V gene: TRBV3-1/TRBV3-2; D gene: TRBD1; CDR3 protein: CASSLGTGGNTEAFF; CDR3 DNA: TGTGCCAGCAGCCTGGGGACAGGGGGGAACACTGAAGCTTTCTTT
clone size: .; J gene: TRBJ2-1; V gene: TRBV2; D gene: .; CDR3 protein: CAQGSGMGEQFF; CDR3 DNA: TGTGCCCAGGGGTCCGGTATGGGTGAGCAGTTCTTC
clone size: .; J gene: TRBJ1-5; V gene: TRBV28; D gene: TRBD1; CDR3 protein: CASSPRDRGRGGNQPQHF; CDR3 DNA: TGTGCCAGCAGTCCCCGGGACAGGGGGAGGGGGGGCAATCAGCCCCAGCATTTT
clone size: .; J gene: TRBJ2-7; V gene: TRBV6-2/TRBV6-3; D gene: .; CDR3 protein: CASSYKGGGSYEQYF; CDR3 DNA: TGTGCCAGCAGTTATAAGGGGGGCGGCTCCTACGAGCAGTACTTC
clone size: .; J gene: TRBJ2-2; V gene: TRBV28; D gene: .; CDR3 protein: CASSLPGPRINTGELFF; CDR3 DNA: TGTGCCAGCAGCCTTCCTGGTCCTCGGATTAACACCGGGGAGCTGTTTTTT